Below, 14 T cell receptor beta chains from the same sample are listed, as sequenced in a study of blood T cell repertoires in COVID-19. Here immunoSEQ multiplex PCR was the method, and the copy in TCRdb shows in-frame clones only, minus some. The sample has 70,000 to 100,000 clones; 70% to 90% are singletons. Specimen: peripheral blood. Receptors originate from a woman between 65 and 79 years old with acute or convalescent COVID-19.

The V and J genes are TRBV7-8 and TRBJ2-7; D possibly corresponds to TRBD2 (6 bases). Germline lookup yields CDR1 SGHVS and CDR2 FQNEAQ. This CDR3 has 17 amino acids. Trimming pared 3 bases from V and 4 bases from J, leaving 22 bases between. The CDR3 is CASSLRMRGARFYEQYF. CDR3 nucleotides: TGTGCCAGCAGCTTGCGAATGCGCGGGGCCCGTTTTTACGAGCAGTACTTC.

The V and J genes are TRBV9 and TRBJ1-6; D is perhaps TRBD1 (6 bases). V lost 0 bases and J lost 5, with 15 bases in between. CDR1 is SGDLS and CDR2 is YYNGEE in the germline V gene. The CDR3 is 17 residues long. DNA of the CDR3: TGTGCCAGCAGCGTAGATTCCAGGGGCTATCATAATTCACCCCTCCACTTT. Its translation: CASSVDSRGYHNSPLHF.

Concerning this clone itself: Different DNA sequences within this sample yield the same CDR3. The rearrangement uses TRBV27 and TRBJ2-5; D is perhaps TRBD2 (6 bases). Trimming cost V 2 bases and J 5 bases, with 12 bases left between them. The CDR3 has 14 residues. Germline V lookup: CDR1 MNHEY, CDR2 SMNVEV (reference sequence). CDR3 sequence (DNA): TGTGCCAGCAGTTTACGGGGGTTTGGCGAGACCCAGTACTTC. Its translation: CASSLRGFGETQYF.

The chain uses TRBV2 and TRBJ2-7; 10 bases match TRBD1. The CDR3 has 13 residues. The V gene end was trimmed by 7 bases and the J gene end by 4 bases; junction bases not matched to a gene: 4. CDR1 and CDR2 from the germline V gene are SNHLY and FYNNEI. The CDR3 region is CASNRDRGYEQYF. CDR3 coding DNA: TGTGCCAGCAACCGGGACAGGGGTTACGAGCAGTACTTC. Using reference TRBV2 and TRBJ2-7 for the parts outside the CDR3, the full variable domain is EPEVTQTPSHQVTQMGQEVILRCVPISNHLYFYWYRQILGQKVEFLVSFYNNEISEKSEIFDDQFSVERPDGSNFTLKIRSTKLEDSAMYFCASNRDRGYEQYFGPGTRLTVT.

J is TRBJ2-3 and V is TRBV15, with 8 bases fitting TRBD1. Looked up from germline, CDR1 is LNHNV and CDR2 is YYDKDF (reference sequence). Trimming cost V 3 bases and J 6 bases; bases outside gene matches: 2. The CDR3 is made up of 13 amino acids. CDR3 in amino acids: CATSSRQGDTQYF. Written as DNA, the CDR3 is TGTGCCACCAGCAGCAGACAGGGGGATACGCAGTATTTT. Full variable domain (rest looked up from reference TRBV15 and TRBJ2-3): DAMVIQNPRYQVTQFGKPVTLSCSQTLNHNVMYWYQQKSSQAPKLLFHYYDKDFNNEADTPDNFQSRRPNTSFCFLDIRSPGLGDTAMYLCATSSRQGDTQYFGPGTRLTVL.

The chain couples TRBV7-9 to TRBJ1-1, with TRBD1 matching over 9 bases. This CDR3 has 15 amino acids. From germline, CDR1 is SEHNR and CDR2 FQNEAQ (reference sequence). J gave up 4 bases and V 5 bases, and 8 bases lay outside the gene matches. CDR3 nucleotides: TGTGCCAGCAGCCACCGGGACAGGGCCATCACTGAAGCTTTCTTT. Its translation: CASSHRDRAITEAFF. The full variable domain, its missing parts supplied by reference TRBV7-9 and TRBJ1-1, is DTGVSQNPRHKITKRGQNVTFRCDPISEHNRLYWYRQTLGQGPEFLTYFQNEAQLEKSRLLSDRFSAERPKGSFSTLEIQRTEQGDSAMYLCASSHRDRAITEAFFGQGTRLTVV.

The chain is built from TRBV7-6 and TRBJ1-1, with no clear D. Between the trimmed V and J ends, which lost 9 bases and 1 base, there was a span of 12 bases. This CDR3 has 13 residues. Germline CDR1 is SGHVS and CDR2 is FNYEAQ. In nucleotides, the CDR3 is TGTGCCAGTATGCGGGAGGCGAACACTGAAGCTTTCTTT. Translated, it gives CASMREANTEAFF.

V and J are TRBV4-1 and TRBJ1-4; 7 nucleotides align to TRBD1. Trimming cost V 4 bases and J 5 bases; bases outside gene matches: 10. The germline gives CDR1 MGHRA, CDR2 YSYEKL. This CDR3 has 16 amino acids. The CDR3 DNA reads as TGCGCCAGCAGCCCGACAGGGTTGGAGAGGAATGAAAAACTGTTTTTT. Amino acids: CASSPTGLERNEKLFF.

A single count supports this clone. The V gene is TRBV27, the J gene TRBJ2-7, with D perhaps matching TRBD1 (6 bases). V was clipped by 6 bases and J by 6 bases, with 15 bases between them. This CDR3 is 13 amino acids long. CDR1 and CDR2 (germline): MNHEY, SMNVEV (reference sequence). The CDR3 coding sequence is TGTGCCAGCAGGACAGGCGCTTCCCTCGAGCAGTACTTC. Its translation: CASRTGASLEQYF.

On this clone: The same CDR3 is also encoded by other DNA sequences in this sample. This CDR3 is CASSMGQGNTEAFF. As DNA, the CDR3 is TGTGCCAGTAGTATGGGACAGGGAAACACTGAAGCTTTCTTT. The rearrangement links TRBV19 to TRBJ1-1; 9 nucleotides line up with TRBD1. V lost 3 bases and J lost 2; bases outside the gene matches: 1. There are 14 residues in the CDR3. CDR1 is LNHDA and CDR2 is SQIVND in the germline V gene (reference sequence).

The chain has TRBV30 and TRBJ2-7, with D perhaps matching TRBD1 (5 bases). The germline gives CDR1 GTSNPN, CDR2 SVGIG (reference sequence). CDR3 length equals 13 residues. The ends were cut back, 2 bases at V and 3 bases at J, with 11 bases in the middle. The CDR3 reads CAWSKGQSYEQYF. CDR3 in DNA: TGTGCCTGGAGTAAGGGGCAGAGCTACGAGCAGTACTTC.

V gene TRBV10-3 combines with J gene TRBJ2-7, with 7 bases aligning to TRBD1. V shed 2 bases and J 1 base; nucleotides not matched to a gene: 2. The CDR3 is 14 amino acids. Germline CDR1 reads ENHRY; CDR2 reads SYGVKD. DNA for the CDR3: TGTGCCATCAGTGAGACGGGACAGTCCTACGAGCAGTACTTC. Translated: CAISETGQSYEQYF.

V usage is TRBV2 and J usage is TRBJ2-2; 11 nucleotides line up with TRBD2. The CDR3 extends over 15 amino acids. Germline loops: CDR1 SNHLY, CDR2 FYNNEI. V trimming: 5 bases; J trimming: 5 bases; junction bases outside the gene matches: 4. In DNA, the CDR3 is TGTGCCAGCAGTACTAGCGGGAGAGGTACCGGGGAGCTGTTTTTT. It encodes CASSTSGRGTGELFF.

CDR3 sequence reads: CASSQQAYQNTGELFF. CDR3 in DNA: TGTGCCAGCAGCCAACAAGCTTACCAGAACACCGGGGAGCTGTTTTTT. V is TRBV14 and J is TRBJ2-2; no definite D call. CDR3 length: 16 residues. V dropped 2 bases and J dropped 1 base, with 11 bases sitting between them. The V gene's germline CDR1 is SGHDN and CDR2 FVKESK.